Here is one T cell receptor beta chain with its context. The antigen is undetermined. This sample includes further DNA sequences coding for the same CDR3. The assay was immunoSEQ multiplex PCR, and TCRdb's table has in-frame clones only and misses some. The top ten hold 2.5% to 3% of the sample, which has 14,000 to 15,000 clones, roughly 81% seen once. The data were taken from a study of tumor-infiltrating lymphocytes in localized non-small cell lung cancer. Findings and limits, study-wide: Available tissue quantity limited TCR sequencing to a patient subset. Compared with uninvolved lung, tumors showed higher T cell infiltration by TCRbeta sequencing. Tumor T-cell fraction was not associated with recurrence-free survival.

Germline CDR1 is MNHNS and CDR2 is SASEGT. V lost 6 bases, J lost 4 bases, and 10 bases lay in between. This CDR3 has 14 amino acids. The TCR sequence derives from a human donor with non-small cell lung cancer. The V gene is TRBV6-1, the J gene TRBJ1-6, with D possibly TRBD1 on 5 matching bases. The sequencing sample was made of lung tumor tissue. CDR3 coding DNA: TGTGCCAGCAGCGCGGGACCGTATAATTCACCCCTCCACTTT. This translates into CASSAGPYNSPLHF.